Listed here are 26 T cell receptor beta chains from one sample, sequenced in a study of OX40 agonist ivuxolimab in advanced cancers. Some clones are missing from TCRdb's copy, which holds only in-frame ones; the method was immunoSEQ multiplex PCR. The repertoire holds around 60,000 clones, with 75% to 95% as singletons. The material sequenced was CD4+ or CD8+ T cells sorted from blood, taken in a trial of the OX40 agonist ivuxolimab. These receptors all come from an adult with an advanced solid tumor such as melanoma, head and neck, liver or kidney cancer.

The V call is TRBV21-1, the J call TRBJ1-2. TRBV21-1 is deemed a pseudogene. CDR3 length: 15 amino acids. The CDR3 coding sequence is TGTGCCAGCAGCAAAGGTCGGAGTCTTTCCTATGGCTACACCTTC. Translated, it gives CASSKGRSLSYGYTF.

The V and J genes are TRBV27 and TRBJ2-2, with 10 bases lining up with TRBD2. The germline CDR1 and CDR2 sequences are MNHEY and SMNVEV (reference sequence). The CDR3 runs to 15 residues. The junction had 2 bases not matched to a gene; V was cut back by 2 bases and J by 5 bases. The CDR3 is CASSLPGLATGELFF. The DNA for the CDR3 is TGTGCCAGCAGTTTACCGGGACTAGCGACCGGGGAGCTGTTTTTT.

V and J are TRBV11-3 and TRBJ2-1; D is uncertain. This CDR3 spans 13 amino acids. Per germline, CDR1 SGHNT and CDR2 YENEEA. Trimming shortened V by 1 base and J by 6 bases, and 7 bases separated the two germline ends. CDR3 region: CASSLGVVNEQFF. CDR3 in DNA: TGTGCCAGCAGCTTAGGGGTAGTCAATGAGCAGTTCTTC.

The rearrangement links TRBV18 to TRBJ1-1; TRBD1 aligns across 8 bases. V was clipped by 3 bases and J by 0 bases; unmatched bases: 0. The CDR3 is 14 residues long. Looked up from germline, CDR1 is KGHSH and CDR2 is LQKENI. The CDR3 DNA follows: TGTGCCAGCTCACCGGACAGGGTGAACACTGAAGCTTTCTTT. Protein: CASSPDRVNTEAFF.

The chain is built from TRBV7-2 and TRBJ2-5, with 8 bases lining up with TRBD1. There are 15 residues in the CDR3. CDR1 SGHTA and CDR2 FQGNSA come from the germline V gene. The junction had 10 bases not matched to a gene; V was cut back by 6 bases and J by 4 bases. The CDR3: CASRSSQGAPETQYF. In DNA form, the CDR3 reads TGTGCCAGCAGATCTAGCCAGGGGGCTCCAGAGACCCAGTACTTC.

The chain combines TRBV30 with TRBJ2-6; no definite D call. Germline V gives CDR1 GTSNPN, CDR2 SVGIG (reference sequence). The V gene lost 0 bases and the J gene lost 2 bases, with 8 bases spanning the gap. The CDR3 covers 15 residues. DNA of the CDR3: TGTGCCTGGAGTGTCTTTGAGACTGGGGCCAACGTCCTGACTTTC. Amino acids: CAWSVFETGANVLTF.

The genes are TRBV19 and TRBJ2-3, with D hard to call. This CDR3 region has 16 residues. Trimming removed 4 bases from V and 5 bases from J, with 19 bases in between. Germline-derived CDR1 and CDR2 are LNHDA and SQIVND (reference sequence). CDR3 sequence (DNA): TGTGCCAGTAGTACCCCTCCGGAATATGCGGTAGATACGCAGTATTTT. Protein sequence: CASSTPPEYAVDTQYF.

Only one count was recorded for this clone. The V gene is TRBV13, the J gene TRBJ1-1; D remains unclear. The germline gives CDR1 PRHDT, CDR2 FYEKMQ (reference sequence). The CDR3 sequence is 13 residues long. V was cut by 2 bases and J by 4 bases, with 8 bases left in between. CDR3 nucleotide sequence: TGTGCCAGCAGCTTAAGGGCGGGCACTGAAGCTTTCTTT. This translates into CASSLRAGTEAFF.

The chain's CDR3 is CSVERTRQFF. The CDR3 coding sequence is TGCAGCGTTGAAAGGACTAGGCAGTTCTTC. The chain carries TRBV29-1 and TRBJ2-1, with 7 bases aligning to TRBD2. From germline, CDR1 is SQVTM and CDR2 ANQGSEA. The CDR3 contains 10 residues. The V and J ends lost 2 bases and 12 bases, in that order; junction bases with no gene match: 1.

This clone occurred a few times. The chain is built from TRBV12-5 and TRBJ2-1, with TRBD2 identical over 10 bases. CDR3 length equals 16 residues. V shed 2 bases, J shed 3 bases, and the junction held 4 bases outside the gene matches. The germline V gene has CDR1 LGHNT and CDR2 FRNRAP. CDR3 coding DNA: TGTGCTAGTGGTTTGCCAAGGACTAGCGGCTACAATGAGCAGTTCTTC. This encodes CASGLPRTSGYNEQFF.

The genes are TRBV30 and TRBJ1-1, with 8 nucleotides matching TRBD1. With V trimmed by 3 bases and J by 1 base, 1 base remained unmatched. CDR3 size: 13 residues. The germline V gene encodes CDR1 GTSNPN and CDR2 SVGIG (reference sequence). CDR3 DNA sequence: TGTGCCTGGAGGGGGACAGGGAACACTGAAGCTTTCTTT. Translated, it gives CAWRGTGNTEAFF.

This clone was seen more than once but under ten times. This chain connects TRBV5-1 to TRBJ2-2, with 12 bases aligning to TRBD1. The CDR3 spans 17 residues. J lost 6 bases, V lost 0 bases, and 6 bases had no gene match. Germline V lookup: CDR1 SGHRS, CDR2 YFSETQ. The CDR3 sequence is CASSLAVGTGGSGELFF. CDR3 nucleotides: TGCGCCAGCAGCTTGGCCGTGGGGACAGGGGGCTCCGGGGAGCTGTTTTTT.

The chain recombines TRBV14 with TRBJ2-2; 11 bases align to TRBD2. The germline CDR1 and CDR2 sequences are SGHDN and FVKESK. V lost 2 bases to trimming and J lost 7 bases; unmatched junction nucleotides: 6. This CDR3 region has 16 residues. This chain's CDR3 is CASSQTSGSRFGELFF. The DNA for the CDR3 is TGTGCCAGCAGCCAAACTAGCGGGAGTAGGTTCGGGGAGCTGTTTTTT.

V gene TRBV15 combines with J gene TRBJ1-3, with 12 bases that match TRBD1. The CDR3 consists of 15 residues. Unmatched junction bases numbered 2, after V lost 4 bases and J lost 4 bases. CDR1 and CDR2 (germline): LNHNV, YYDKDF (reference sequence). The CDR3 spells CATSKGQGAGNTIYF. The CDR3 bases are TGTGCCACCAGCAAGGGACAGGGGGCGGGAAACACCATATATTTT. The full variable domain, with the rest looked up from reference TRBV15 and TRBJ1-3, is DAMVIQNPRYQVTQFGKPVTLSCSQTLNHNVMYWYQQKSSQAPKLLFHYYDKDFNNEADTPDNFQSRRPNTSFCFLDIRSPGLGDTAMYLCATSKGQGAGNTIYFGEGSWLTVV.

This rearrangement joins TRBV25-1 to TRBJ2-2; D may be TRBD2 (5 bases). V lost 4 bases and J 3 bases, leaving 21 bases between the germline ends. CDR1 and CDR2 (germline): MGHDK, SYGVNS. The CDR3 covers 18 residues. CDR3 residues: CASSGHSNKKGDTGELFF. CDR3 DNA: TGTGCCAGCAGTGGCCACTCTAACAAAAAGGGAGACACCGGGGAGCTGTTTTTT.

The chain combines TRBV19 with TRBJ2-1; perhaps D is TRBD1 or TRBD2 (5 bases each). This CDR3 contains 15 residues. Looked up from germline, CDR1 is LNHDA and CDR2 is SQIVND (reference sequence). Trimming cost V 1 base and J 7 bases, with 14 bases left between them. CDR3 sequence reads: CASSIVPGTWNEQFF. DNA for the CDR3: TGTGCCAGTAGTATAGTCCCAGGGACCTGGAATGAGCAGTTCTTC.

The rearrangement joins TRBV7-9 to TRBJ1-6; D not resolved. The CDR3 contains 12 residues. CDR1 is SEHNR, CDR2 FQNEAQ, per germline (reference sequence). Trimming pared 3 bases from V and 10 bases from J, leaving 7 bases between. The CDR3 sequence is CASSFKSSPLHF. The CDR3 coding sequence is TGTGCCAGCAGCTTTAAATCCTCACCCCTCCACTTT.

The chain has TRBV4-2 and TRBJ1-1; 9 nucleotides match TRBD1. The CDR3 runs to 18 residues. Trimming took 2 bases from V and 6 from J; bases not matched to a gene: 16. CDR1 and CDR2 from the germline V gene are LGHNA and YNFKEQ. In nucleotides, the CDR3 is TGTGCCAGCAGCCAAATGGGATCTCTAGGACAGGGGAAACCTGAAGCTTTCTTT. Translating it yields CASSQMGSLGQGKPEAFF.

The rearrangement joins TRBV5-1 to TRBJ2-3; D not certain. Looked up from germline, CDR1 is SGHRS and CDR2 is YFSETQ. The CDR3 is 16 residues long. The germline V and J ends were trimmed by 4 bases and 2 bases, with 17 bases remaining between them. The CDR3 is CASSRSGARFTDTQYF. The CDR3 DNA follows: TGCGCCAGCAGCCGGTCCGGTGCCCGGTTCACAGATACGCAGTATTTT.

This clone has just one count. The chain has TRBV28 and TRBJ2-2; D might be TRBD1 (6 bases). Germline V lookup: CDR1 MDHEN, CDR2 SYDVKM. The CDR3 spans 14 residues. V dropped 6 bases and J dropped 1 base, with 9 bases sitting between them. DNA of the CDR3: TGTGCCAGCAGGCCGGGACAGAACACCGGGGAGCTGTTTTTT. This sequence encodes CASRPGQNTGELFF.

This CDR3 reads CASSLVLAGGAPTQYF. CDR3 sequence (DNA): TGCGCCAGCAGCTTGGTCCTAGCGGGAGGGGCTCCTACGCAGTATTTT. The chain has TRBV5-1 and TRBJ2-3; TRBD2 aligns across 12 bases. The trim removed 0 bases at V and 8 bases at J, leaving 7 bases unmatched. This CDR3 has 16 residues. Germline V gives CDR1 SGHRS, CDR2 YFSETQ.

The chain recombines TRBV2 with TRBJ2-2; 7 bases line up with TRBD2. CDR1 and CDR2 from the germline V gene are SNHLY and FYNNEI. V lost 8 bases and J lost 0; bases outside the gene matches: 6. This CDR3 is built from 15 residues. In DNA, the CDR3 is TGTGCCAGCTCCTCTAGCGGCGCGAACACCGGGGAGCTGTTTTTT. Translating gives CASSSSGANTGELFF. The full variable domain, rest sourced from reference TRBV2 and TRBJ2-2, is EPEVTQTPSHQVTQMGQEVILRCVPISNHLYFYWYRQILGQKVEFLVSFYNNEISEKSEIFDDQFSVERPDGSNFTLKIRSTKLEDSAMYFCASSSSGANTGELFFGEGSRLTVL.

V is TRBV30 and J is TRBJ2-5; TRBD2 might be the D (6 bases). V shed 2 bases and J shed 5 bases, with 12 bases lying between them. Looked up from germline, CDR1 is GTSNPN and CDR2 is SVGIG (reference sequence). CDR3 length: 13 residues. In DNA, the CDR3 is TGTGCCTGGAGTCCCGGGGGAGCGGAGACCCAGTACTTC. Protein sequence: CAWSPGGAETQYF.

The rearrangement uses TRBV7-9 and TRBJ1-4, with D maybe TRBD1 (5 bases). The CDR3 spans 13 residues. V lost 6 bases and J lost 3, with 8 bases in between. Germline V gene sequence: CDR1 SEHNR, CDR2 FQNEAQ (reference sequence). CDR3 bases: TGTGCCAGCAGAGTACAGGCTAATGAAAAACTGTTTTTT. Protein: CASRVQANEKLFF.

The rearrangement links TRBV4-1 to TRBJ2-3, with 9 bases matching TRBD1. Germline V gives CDR1 MGHRA, CDR2 YSYEKL. Trimming removed 0 bases from V and 8 bases from J; junction bases left unmatched: 12. The CDR3 has 17 residues. In DNA, the CDR3 is TGCGCCAGCAGCCAAGATTTGGGACAGGGTGCGGTAGGTACGCAGTATTTT. Protein product: CASSQDLGQGAVGTQYF.

The CDR3 coding sequence is TGTGCCACCAGCAGAGAAAAGGGGAGGGGGACTGAAGCTTTCTTT. As protein: CATSREKGRGTEAFF. The genes are TRBV15 and TRBJ1-1; maybe TRBD1 (6 bases). Trimming cost V 0 bases and J 5 bases, with 13 bases left between them. Per germline, CDR1 LNHNV and CDR2 YYDKDF (reference sequence). The CDR3 is 15 amino acids.